Following are 32 T cell receptor beta chains from one sample sequenced in a study of T cell responses to AZD1222 COVID-19 vaccine (dated by TCRdb to the early 2020s). In the paper's terms, the time point label means: about 28 days (+/-7) after the second vaccine dose. The library relied on the immunoSEQ multiplex PCR assay. Here the immuneACCESS table is served through TCRdb, limited to in-frame sequences with V and J called. Missing clones are a known gap in these copies; in checked studies unresolved V genes cover under half, and the rest lacks a known reason. Here the sample has roughly 110,000 clones; roughly 91% occur a single time. The top ten clones comprise less than 9.5% of the sample. Specimen: peripheral blood, collected 28 days after the second AZD1222 dose. These receptors were obtained from an adult who received the AZD1222 COVID-19 vaccine.

The chain joins TRBV25-1 to TRBJ2-5; D is unresolved. The CDR3 runs to 13 residues. Germline values: CDR1 MGHDK, CDR2 SYGVNS. Trimming removed 8 bases at V and 7 bases at J, with 17 bases between. The DNA for the CDR3 is TGTGCCAGCCCAAGGTCGGTTACGGGGACCCAGTACTTC. This translates into CASPRSVTGTQYF.

This rearrangement joins TRBV5-1 to TRBJ2-7; 14 bases are shared with TRBD2. The germline CDR1 and CDR2 sequences are SGHRS and YFSETQ. J lost 2 bases, V lost 5 bases, and 6 bases had no gene match. The CDR3 consists of 16 residues. In nucleotides, the CDR3 is TGCGCCAGCAGTACTGGACTAGCGGGGGGCGCCTACGAGCAGTACTTC. It yields the protein CASSTGLAGGAYEQYF.

CDR3 region: CASSLTGQGTYEQYF. CDR3 sequence (DNA): TGTGCCAGCAGCCTCACCGGGCAGGGAACCTACGAGCAGTACTTC. The chain employs TRBV6-5 and TRBJ2-7; perhaps TRBD1 as D (5 bases). Germline V gene sequence: CDR1 MNHEY, CDR2 SVGAGI. Trimming took off 6 bases at V and 2 bases at J, with 17 bases between the two ends. The CDR3 contains 15 residues.

The rearrangement joins TRBV10-3 to TRBJ1-2; TRBD1 matches 7 bases. The length of the CDR3 is 12 residues. Germline V gene lookup returns CDR1 ENHRY and CDR2 SYGVKD. J gave up 8 bases and V 9 bases, and 9 bases lay outside the gene matches. The CDR3 coding sequence is TGTGCCATTGGGACAGCTAGGGGGGGCTACACCTTC. It encodes CAIGTARGGYTF.

The chain is built from TRBV6-5 and TRBJ1-6, with 8 bases aligning to TRBD1. This CDR3 spans 15 amino acids. Germline V gives CDR1 MNHEY, CDR2 SVGAGI. Trimming at V came to 6 bases and at J to 10 bases, leaving 11 bases not matched to a gene. The CDR3 loop is CASSLQGGLGSPLHF. The CDR3 DNA follows: TGTGCCAGCAGCCTACAGGGGGGACTAGGATCACCCCTCCACTTT.

The rearrangement links TRBV6-5 to TRBJ1-6; D gene unclear. Germline V gene lookup returns CDR1 MNHEY and CDR2 SVGAGI. The V end was cut by 6 bases, the J end by 8 bases, with 11 bases between. This CDR3 comprises 13 residues. The CDR3 DNA follows: TGTGCCAGCAGGGAGAGGGTGGATTCACCCCTCCACTTT. Its protein is CASRERVDSPLHF.

In this sample, this clone turned up a few times. This rearrangement joins TRBV4-3 to TRBJ2-3, with D possibly TRBD2 on 5 matching bases. V dropped 0 bases and J dropped 3 bases, with 19 bases sitting between them. This CDR3 comprises 18 residues. Germline CDR1 reads LGHNA; CDR2 reads YSLEER. CDR3: CASSQEVMWSGRTDTQYF. In nucleotides, the CDR3 is TGCGCCAGCAGCCAAGAGGTTATGTGGAGCGGTCGAACAGATACGCAGTATTTT.

The chain recombines TRBV9 with TRBJ1-3, with 8 positions matching TRBD1. Germline CDR1 SGDLS, CDR2 YYNGEE. The CDR3 covers 15 residues. Trimming removed 2 bases from V and 2 bases from J; junction bases left unmatched: 3. The CDR3 protein is CASSVDRGTGNTIYF. The CDR3, as DNA: TGTGCCAGCAGCGTTGACAGGGGAACTGGAAACACCATATATTTT.

The chain's CDR3 is CASSQPGWGTGVNSYEQYF. The DNA of the CDR3 is TGTGCCAGCAGCCAACCCGGGTGGGGGACAGGGGTAAACTCCTACGAGCAGTACTTC. The chain recombines TRBV4-2 with TRBJ2-7, with TRBD1 matching over 10 bases. This CDR3 has 19 residues. V dropped 2 bases and J dropped 0; count of bases not matched to a gene: 13. CDR1 is LGHNA, CDR2 YNFKEQ, per germline.

The CDR3 sequence is CATSGTGGDTEAFF. Here the CDR3 DNA reads TGTGCCACCAGTGGTACAGGGGGTGACACTGAAGCTTTCTTT. The J gene is TRBJ1-1, the V gene TRBV24-1, with 8 nucleotides matching TRBD1. Germline V gives CDR1 KGHDR, CDR2 SFDVKD. V dropped 5 bases and J dropped 3; count of bases not matched to a gene: 4. CDR3 length: 14 residues.

V usage is TRBV5-1 and J usage is TRBJ1-2, with a weak D call TRBD1 (5 bases). Germline assignment: CDR1 SGHRS and CDR2 YFSETQ. The CDR3 has 14 residues. Trimming took off 4 bases at V and 7 bases at J, with 17 bases between the two ends. CDR3 coding DNA: TGCGCCAGCAGCAACCCTCCCGGGGCCGGTGGCTACACCTTC. It is translated as CASSNPPGAGGYTF. The whole variable domain, filled in from reference TRBV5-1 and TRBJ1-2, reads KAGVTQTPRYLIKTRGQQVTLSCSPISGHRSVSWYQQTPGQGLQFLFEYFSETQRNKGNFPGRFSGRQFSNSRSEMNVSTLELGDSALYLCASSNPPGAGGYTFGSGTRLTVV.

This clone showed up just a few times. The V gene is TRBV18, the J gene TRBJ2-5; D is undetermined. Germline values: CDR1 KGHSH, CDR2 LQKENI. CDR3 length: 12 residues. V gave up 5 bases and J gave up 5 bases, with 9 bases separating them. The CDR3 DNA reads TGTGCCAGCTCAAAAGGCCGGGAGACCCAGTACTTC. This codes for CASSKGRETQYF.

V is TRBV4-2 and J is TRBJ2-1; D uncertain. Germline-derived CDR1 and CDR2 are LGHNA and YNFKEQ. The CDR3 has 16 amino acids. Trimming took off 0 bases at V and 0 bases at J, with 9 bases between the two ends. For the CDR3, the DNA is TGTGCCAGCAGCCAAGACTGGTCGAGCTCCTACAATGAGCAGTTCTTC. Its protein product is CASSQDWSSSYNEQFF.

The chain joins TRBV2 to TRBJ1-1; 7 bases align to TRBD1. In germline, CDR1 is SNHLY, CDR2 FYNNEI. CDR3 size: 13 residues. The junction had 3 bases not matched to a gene; V was cut back by 7 bases and J by 1 base. The CDR3 here is CASMGQKNTEAFF. In DNA, the CDR3 is TGTGCCAGCATGGGACAGAAGAACACTGAAGCTTTCTTT.

The V call is TRBV13, the J call TRBJ1-1; D ambiguous. Germline lookup yields CDR1 PRHDT and CDR2 FYEKMQ (reference sequence). Trimming pared 7 bases from V and 5 bases from J, leaving 17 bases between. The CDR3 runs 14 residues. The CDR3 is CASTKNIVGTEAFF. CDR3 DNA sequence: TGTGCCAGCACCAAGAACATTGTGGGGACTGAAGCTTTCTTT.

The chain couples TRBV7-2 to TRBJ1-2; the D is unclear. Germline values: CDR1 SGHTA, CDR2 FQGNSA. This CDR3 has 17 amino acids. The V end lost 1 base, the J end lost 6 bases, and 21 bases lay between the germline ends. CDR3 nucleotides: TGTGCCAGCAGCTTAGAGTCCGGCAGAAACTTGGAAGATGGCTACACCTTC. This gives the protein CASSLESGRNLEDGYTF.

This clone was observed a single time. This chain links TRBV5-1 with TRBJ2-1; 11 bases map to TRBD2. The J segment lost 3 bases and the V segment lost 0 bases, leaving 2 bases of the junction unmatched. The germline CDR1 and CDR2 sequences are SGHRS and YFSETQ. The CDR3 is 16 amino acids. CDR3 sequence reads: CASSLASGGLYNEQFF. In DNA form, the CDR3 reads TGCGCCAGCAGCTTGGCTAGCGGGGGGCTCTACAATGAGCAGTTCTTC.

CDR3 DNA: TGTGCCAGCAGCGGGACTATAAGCTCCTACGAGCAGTACTTC. Amino acids: CASSGTISSYEQYF. The chain joins TRBV11-2 to TRBJ2-7; 7 nucleotides agree with TRBD2. CDR1 and CDR2 from the germline V gene are SGHAT and FQNNGV. J lost 0 bases, V lost 5 bases, and 4 bases had no gene match. CDR3 length: 14 amino acids.

The rearrangement uses TRBV11-2 and TRBJ1-1; D possibly corresponds to TRBD1 (6 bases). Germline values: CDR1 SGHAT, CDR2 FQNNGV. V shed 4 bases and J shed 5 bases, with 8 bases lying between them. The CDR3 has 12 amino acids. CDR3 DNA sequence: TGTGCCAGCAGCTCCCAGGGGACTGAAGCTTTCTTT. Translating gives CASSSQGTEAFF.

The chain carries TRBV19 and TRBJ2-5, with 12 bases aligning to TRBD2. Germline V CDR1 and CDR2: LNHDA, SQIVND (reference sequence). This CDR3 comprises 16 residues. With V trimmed by 9 bases and J by 3 bases, 11 bases remained unmatched. CDR3 bases: TGTGCCAGCTCAGTGGACACTAGCGGGGGGAAAGAGACCCAGTACTTC. This gives the protein CASSVDTSGGKETQYF.

The V call is TRBV7-3, the J call TRBJ2-5, with no clear D. Germline V gene data show CDR1 as SGHTA and CDR2 as FQGTGA. Trimming cost V 5 bases and J 7 bases, with 20 bases left between them. This CDR3 region has 15 residues. The CDR3 sequence: CASSIGPQALGTQYF. The DNA of the CDR3 is TGTGCCAGCAGCATCGGGCCTCAGGCGTTGGGGACCCAGTACTTC.

This sequence joins TRBV11-2 and TRBJ1-2, with TRBD1 matching over 8 bases. This CDR3 is 15 amino acids long. The V gene's germline CDR1 is SGHAT and CDR2 FQNNGV. J lost 6 bases, V lost 5 bases, and 11 bases had no gene match. As DNA, the CDR3 is TGTGCCAGCAGCGCCCTGGAGGGGACAGGCAATGGCTACACCTTC. Its protein product is CASSALEGTGNGYTF.

The V gene is TRBV27, the J gene TRBJ2-3; D is perhaps TRBD2 (5 bases). CDR3 size: 12 residues. Germline V gives CDR1 MNHEY, CDR2 SMNVEV (reference sequence). Trimming stripped 10 bases from V and 3 bases from J, with 11 bases between. Here the CDR3 reads CAIGSGTDTQYF. CDR3 in DNA: TGTGCCATCGGCTCGGGGACAGATACGCAGTATTTT.

The rearrangement joins TRBV19 to TRBJ1-1, with TRBD1 matching 7 bases. V lost 3 bases, J lost 2 bases, and 9 bases stayed unmatched. CDR1 LNHDA and CDR2 SQIVND come from the germline V gene (reference sequence). CDR3 length: 16 amino acids. The CDR3 nucleotides are TGTGCCAGTAGTATGATGACAGGGAGGGGAAACACTGAAGCTTTCTTT. Amino acids: CASSMMTGRGNTEAFF.

The V call is TRBV6-5, the J call TRBJ1-5; no clear D gene. Germline loops: CDR1 MNHEY, CDR2 SVGAGI. Between the trimmed V and J ends, which lost 6 bases and 2 bases, there was a span of 14 bases. The CDR3 contains 15 residues. The CDR3 region is CASRTDLGGNQPQHF. In nucleotides, the CDR3 is TGTGCCAGCAGGACCGACCTTGGAGGCAATCAGCCCCAGCATTTT.

J is TRBJ1-6 and V is TRBV3-1 (or the pseudogene TRBV3-2); D uncertain. The CDR3 has 18 amino acids. Germline loops: CDR1 LGHDT, CDR2 YNNKEL (reference sequence). With 0 bases removed from V and 0 bases from J, the gap between germline ends came to 12 bases. The CDR3 loop reads CASSQELPGSSYNSPLHF. CDR3 sequence (DNA): TGTGCCAGCAGCCAAGAACTGCCAGGTAGCTCCTATAATTCACCCCTCCACTTT.

The chain couples TRBV6-5 to TRBJ2-7; 9 bases fit TRBD1. V dropped 2 bases and J dropped 5; count of bases not matched to a gene: 7. The CDR3 has 15 residues. Per germline, CDR1 MNHEY and CDR2 SVGAGI. CDR3 sequence: CASSYGTGYFDEQYF. CDR3 nucleotide sequence: TGTGCCAGCAGTTACGGGACAGGGTATTTCGACGAGCAGTACTTC.

This clone has a single count. The V and J genes are TRBV30 and TRBJ1-4; tentatively, D is TRBD1 (6 bases). From germline, CDR1 is GTSNPN and CDR2 SVGIG (reference sequence). The CDR3 is made up of 14 amino acids. This chain's CDR3 is CALSTGKLGEKLFF. In nucleotides, the CDR3 is TGTGCACTATCGACAGGCAAATTAGGGGAAAAACTGTTTTTT.

V and J are TRBV5-8 and TRBJ1-3; D gene unclear. V lost 5 bases to trimming and J lost 1 base, with 16 bases between them. The CDR3 runs 16 residues. Germline values: CDR1 SGHTS, CDR2 YDEGEE. CDR3 DNA: TGTGCCAGCAGTTTCGACCGGCTTTTATCTGGAAACACCATATATTTT. It is translated as CASSFDRLLSGNTIYF.

J is TRBJ2-7 and V is TRBV28; TRBD2 matches at 8 bases. Germline V gives CDR1 MDHEN, CDR2 SYDVKM. The CDR3 is made up of 14 amino acids. The V segment lost 11 bases and the J segment 2 bases; nucleotides outside the gene matches: 11. The CDR3 loop is CAVLSAGGTYEQYF. CDR3 sequence (DNA): TGTGCCGTATTATCTGCGGGGGGCACCTACGAGCAGTACTTC.

The V and J genes are TRBV2 and TRBJ1-5; D gene unclear. CDR1 and CDR2 (germline): SNHLY, FYNNEI. V lost 3 bases and J 0 bases, leaving 9 bases between the germline ends. The CDR3 totals 15 residues. The CDR3 sequence: CASSEDVNSNQPQHF. As DNA, the CDR3 is TGTGCCAGCAGTGAGGATGTGAATAGCAATCAGCCCCAGCATTTT.

The J gene is TRBJ2-3, the V gene TRBV5-8; D unclear. The V and J ends lost 2 bases and 2 bases respectively, with 9 bases between them. Germline V gene sequence: CDR1 SGHTS, CDR2 YDEGEE. CDR3 length equals 14 residues. CDR3 protein: CASSLHMDTDTQYF. CDR3 in DNA: TGTGCCAGCAGCTTACACATGGACACAGATACGCAGTATTTT.